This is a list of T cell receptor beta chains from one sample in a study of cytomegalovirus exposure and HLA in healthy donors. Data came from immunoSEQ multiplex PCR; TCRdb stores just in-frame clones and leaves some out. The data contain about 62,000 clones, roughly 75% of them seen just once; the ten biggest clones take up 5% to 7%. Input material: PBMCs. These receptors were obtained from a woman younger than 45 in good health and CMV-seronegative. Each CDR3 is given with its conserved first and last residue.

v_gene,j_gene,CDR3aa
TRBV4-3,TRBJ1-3,CASSHHQGYPGNTIYF
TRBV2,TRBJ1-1,CATQMIEISFF
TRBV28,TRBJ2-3,CASSLYSDTQYF
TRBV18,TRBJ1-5,CASSPYGVYSNQPQHF
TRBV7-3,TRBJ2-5,CASSLGGRGPETQYF
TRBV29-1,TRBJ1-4,CSVRTGWDEKLFF
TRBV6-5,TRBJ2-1,CASSYVSSYNEQFF
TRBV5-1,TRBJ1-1,CASRHREATEAFF
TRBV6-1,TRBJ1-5,CASSAPRGGNNQPQHF
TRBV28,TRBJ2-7,CASSKTGTGGYEQYF
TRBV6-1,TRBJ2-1,CASSDRGNEQFF
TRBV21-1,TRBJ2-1,CASSKVVLAGVGSYNEQFF
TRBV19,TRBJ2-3,CASSIDTSGSGNTQYF
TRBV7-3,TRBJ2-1,CASSTTSGTDNEQFF
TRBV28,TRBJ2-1,CASSYGGRWGAAYNEQFF
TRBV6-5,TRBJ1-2,CASSPGGLAKIGYTF
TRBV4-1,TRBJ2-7,CASSPGDFSSYEQYF
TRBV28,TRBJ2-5,CASSLRETQYF
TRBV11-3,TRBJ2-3,CASSLGTSGRTDTQYF
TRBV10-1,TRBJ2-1,CASGGLANNEQFF
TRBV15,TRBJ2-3,CATSPSGVQTDTQYF